A single sample is the source of the 29 T cell receptor beta chains below, sequenced in a study of blood T cell repertoires in COVID-19. This table comes from immunoSEQ multiplex PCR, and its TCRdb copy is limited to in-frame clones, with some not included. The sample yields under 300,000 clones, 86% seen once. Sequences were obtained from PBMCs or T cells enriched from blood (not recorded which). These receptors were collected from a man between 18 and 35 years old who had recovered from COVID-19.

This chain connects TRBV24-1 to TRBJ2-5; D possibly corresponds to TRBD1 (7 bases). CDR3 length: 16 amino acids. Looked up from germline, CDR1 is KGHDR and CDR2 is SFDVKD. V lost 2 bases and J lost 5, with 17 bases in between. The CDR3 spells CATSDWGDSLEETQYF. In DNA, the CDR3 is TGTGCCACCAGTGATTGGGGGGACAGCCTTGAGGAGACCCAGTACTTC.

This clone was seen more than once but under ten times. The V and J genes are TRBV28 and TRBJ2-3; 9 nucleotides line up with TRBD2. The V and J ends lost 3 bases and 0 bases, in that order; junction bases with no gene match: 7. There are 17 residues in the CDR3. CDR1 MDHEN and CDR2 SYDVKM come from the germline V gene. CDR3 protein: CASSFGVAGVSTDTQYF. The CDR3 DNA is TGTGCCAGCAGTTTTGGGGTAGCGGGAGTTAGCACAGATACGCAGTATTTT.

The CDR3 spells CASSIIAGPYNEQFF. The CDR3 DNA follows: TGTGCCAGTAGTATCATAGCGGGTCCCTACAATGAGCAGTTCTTC. The chain uses TRBV19 and TRBJ2-1, with 7 bases that match TRBD2. CDR1 is LNHDA, CDR2 SQIVND, per germline (reference sequence). The CDR3 consists of 15 residues. With V trimmed by 3 bases and J by 2 bases, 4 bases remained unmatched.

The chain is built from TRBV6-5 and TRBJ2-3; 12 bases match TRBD2. Germline V CDR1 and CDR2: MNHEY, SVGAGI. V trimming: 5 bases; J trimming: 3 bases; junction bases outside the gene matches: 3. The CDR3 runs 15 residues. As DNA, the CDR3 is TGTGCCAGCAGTAGACTAGCGGGAGCTACAGATACGCAGTATTTT. This translates into CASSRLAGATDTQYF.

The rearrangement links TRBV30 to TRBJ1-3, with D possibly matching TRBD1 (5 bases). V gave up 2 bases and J gave up 3 bases, with 11 bases separating them. This CDR3 has 14 amino acids. Germline CDR1 is GTSNPN and CDR2 is SVGIG (reference sequence). CDR3 coding DNA: TGTGCCTGGAGTCAAGGGGCGTATGGAAACACCATATATTTT. Translation: CAWSQGAYGNTIYF.

The chain links TRBV10-3 to TRBJ2-7; D is uncertain. This CDR3 contains 14 residues. Germline CDR1 ENHRY, CDR2 SYGVKD. The V end was cut by 3 bases, the J end by 2 bases, with 11 bases between. This chain's CDR3 is CAISELSVAYEQYF. The CDR3 region has the DNA TGTGCCATCAGTGAATTAAGCGTCGCCTACGAGCAGTACTTC.

The CDR3 bases are TGTGCCAGTAGAGCCGGGACAGTGAACACTGAAGCTTTCTTT. Translation: CASRAGTVNTEAFF. The chain combines TRBV19 with TRBJ1-1, with 7 bases fitting TRBD1. Germline trimming cut 6 bases from V and 0 bases from J; bases unmatched to any gene: 4. Germline-derived CDR1 and CDR2 are LNHDA and SQIVND (reference sequence). The CDR3 is 14 amino acids.

The gene calls are TRBV28 and TRBJ1-2; tentatively, D is TRBD1 (5 bases). The CDR3 is 15 amino acids. V lost 3 bases to trimming and J lost 2 bases, with 13 bases between them. Germline CDR1 and CDR2: MDHEN and SYDVKM. This CDR3 reads CASSLGGRVNYGYTF. In DNA, the CDR3 is TGTGCCAGCAGTTTGGGTGGCAGGGTAAACTATGGCTACACCTTC.

This clone occurred a few times. The rearrangement links TRBV11-2 to TRBJ2-2; D unresolved. The V end was cut by 1 base, the J end by 6 bases, with 6 bases between. Germline V lookup: CDR1 SGHAT, CDR2 FQNNGV. This CDR3 contains 13 residues. The CDR3 nucleotides read TGTGCCAGCAGCTTAGTATGGCCCGGGGAGCTGTTTTTT. This translates into CASSLVWPGELFF.

The chain has TRBV11-2 and TRBJ2-1; 7 bases match TRBD1. The germline V gene has CDR1 SGHAT and CDR2 FQNNGV. V trimming: 0 bases; J trimming: 0 bases; junction bases outside the gene matches: 5. This CDR3 comprises 17 residues. The CDR3 is CASSLDPGQSSYNEQFF. The CDR3 DNA sequence: TGTGCCAGCAGCTTAGATCCGGGACAGAGCTCCTACAATGAGCAGTTCTTC.

This clone has only one observation. The chain uses TRBV7-9 and TRBJ1-2, with 7 bases that match TRBD1. V lost 3 bases, J lost 8 bases, and 12 bases stayed unmatched. Looked up from germline, CDR1 is SEHNR and CDR2 is FQNEAQ (reference sequence). The CDR3 has 15 amino acids. CDR3 coding DNA: TGTGCCAGCAGCTTCCCTACAGGGGACAAACGCGGCTACACCTTC. It encodes CASSFPTGDKRGYTF.

The chain links TRBV14 to TRBJ2-5; maybe TRBD2 (6 bases). The germline V gene has CDR1 SGHDN and CDR2 FVKESK. The V gene lost 3 bases and the J gene lost 1 base, with 9 bases spanning the gap. This CDR3 is 14 amino acids long. CDR3 nucleotide sequence: TGTGCCAGCAGCCAGGAGGGCCTCCAAGAGACCCAGTACTTC. This codes for CASSQEGLQETQYF.

CDR3 sequence: CAWIQRGTAGYGYTF. The CDR3 DNA follows: TGTGCCTGGATCCAACGGGGGACAGCCGGCTATGGCTACACCTTC. The chain joins TRBV30 to TRBJ1-2; 7 bases are shared with TRBD1. Germline V gives CDR1 GTSNPN, CDR2 SVGIG (reference sequence). V lost 4 bases, J lost 4 bases, and 12 bases stayed unmatched. The CDR3 runs 15 residues.

The V call is TRBV2, the J call TRBJ2-1; 7 positions agree with TRBD1. The V and J ends lost 7 bases and 4 bases, in that order; junction bases with no gene match: 13. The CDR3 spans 16 residues. The germline V gene has CDR1 SNHLY and CDR2 FYNNEI. CDR3 loop: CASKGYRDREYNEQFF. Written as DNA, the CDR3 is TGTGCCAGCAAAGGATACCGGGACAGAGAGTACAATGAGCAGTTCTTC.

This rearrangement joins TRBV10-3 to TRBJ2-1; TRBD2 matches at 12 bases. Germline loops: CDR1 ENHRY, CDR2 SYGVKD. V was clipped by 6 bases and J by 8 bases; unmatched bases: 8. The CDR3 covers 15 residues. The CDR3 spells CAISATSGGEYEQFF. CDR3 bases: TGTGCCATCAGCGCGACTAGCGGGGGAGAGTATGAGCAGTTCTTC.

This chain joins TRBV18 and TRBJ2-5; TRBD2 matches 9 bases. From germline, CDR1 is KGHSH and CDR2 LQKENI. V was clipped by 5 bases and J by 2 bases; unmatched bases: 9. This CDR3 is 16 amino acids long. This CDR3 is CASSFRTSGYQETQYF. The CDR3 DNA sequence: TGTGCCAGCTCATTTAGAACTAGCGGGTATCAAGAGACCCAGTACTTC.

The chain joins TRBV28 to TRBJ1-2; 9 nucleotides align to TRBD1. The CDR3 consists of 17 residues. The germline gives CDR1 MDHEN, CDR2 SYDVKM. Unmatched junction bases numbered 16, after V lost 5 bases and J lost 6 bases. This CDR3 reads CASSPRYPRDREDGYTF. The DNA of the CDR3 is TGTGCCAGCAGTCCACGCTACCCACGGGACAGGGAGGATGGCTACACCTTC.

The chain carries TRBV5-1 and TRBJ1-6; D gene ambiguous. Trimming shortened V by 1 base and J by 0 bases, and 8 bases separated the two germline ends. CDR3 length equals 16 residues. Germline V gives CDR1 SGHRS, CDR2 YFSETQ. The CDR3 is CASSLLGSSYNSPLHF. CDR3 DNA: TGCGCCAGCAGCTTGCTAGGGAGCTCCTATAATTCACCCCTCCACTTT.

This chain uses TRBV6-5 with TRBJ2-7; 9 bases map to TRBD1. The length of the CDR3 is 16 residues. Per germline, CDR1 MNHEY and CDR2 SVGAGI. Trimming removed 4 bases from V and 0 bases from J; junction bases left unmatched: 7. This CDR3 is CASSSSGTGSSYEQYF. The CDR3 region has the DNA TGTGCCAGCAGTTCGTCCGGGACAGGGAGCTCCTACGAGCAGTACTTC.

V usage is TRBV6-5 and J usage is TRBJ1-6; 9 positions agree with TRBD1. The CDR3 is 13 residues long. Trimming at V came to 7 bases and at J to 10 bases, leaving 5 bases not matched to a gene. The germline gives CDR1 MNHEY, CDR2 SVGAGI. CDR3 residues: CASKDRGYSPLHF. CDR3 nucleotides: TGTGCCAGCAAGGACAGGGGTTACTCACCCCTCCACTTT.

This clone has more than one count but fewer than ten. The chain carries TRBV2 and TRBJ1-1, with TRBD1 identical over 9 bases. Germline assignment: CDR1 SNHLY and CDR2 FYNNEI. The CDR3 totals 12 residues. The trim removed 11 bases at V and 5 bases at J, leaving 6 bases unmatched. The CDR3 sequence is CAGGTGFTEAFF. CDR3 nucleotide sequence: TGTGCCGGGGGGACAGGGTTTACTGAAGCTTTCTTT. The variable domain in full, completed from reference TRBV2 and TRBJ1-1, reads EPEVTQTPSHQVTQMGQEVILRCVPISNHLYFYWYRQILGQKVEFLVSFYNNEISEKSEIFDDQFSVERPDGSNFTLKIRSTKLEDSAMYFCAGGTGFTEAFFGQGTRLTVV.

The chain is built from TRBV18 and TRBJ1-4; 8 bases fit TRBD1. This CDR3 comprises 15 residues. From germline, CDR1 is KGHSH and CDR2 LQKENI. Trimming at V came to 5 bases and at J to 5 bases, leaving 7 bases not matched to a gene. The chain's CDR3 is CASSAQGAENEKLFF. The CDR3 DNA follows: TGTGCCAGCTCAGCCCAGGGGGCAGAGAATGAAAAACTGTTTTTT.

The rearrangement joins TRBV5-1 to TRBJ1-1; no reliable D call. V was clipped by 3 bases and J by 7 bases, with 13 bases between them. The CDR3 is 13 amino acids. Germline CDR1 reads SGHRS; CDR2 reads YFSETQ. The DNA for the CDR3 is TGCGCCAGCAGCTCCGGACTGAGTAATGAAGCTTTCTTT. This sequence encodes CASSSGLSNEAFF.

The chain combines TRBV10-3 with TRBJ1-5; D is unresolved. This CDR3 spans 14 amino acids. V gave up 2 bases and J gave up 5 bases, with 10 bases separating them. The germline CDR1 and CDR2 sequences are ENHRY and SYGVKD. CDR3 sequence (DNA): TGTGCCATCAGTGAGGCGAGGCCCCATCAGCCCCAGCATTTT. It codes for CAISEARPHQPQHF.

The chain couples TRBV12-5 to TRBJ1-6, with D possibly TRBD1 on 6 matching bases. The CDR3 runs 16 residues. Germline V gene lookup returns CDR1 LGHNT and CDR2 FRNRAP. Trimming stripped 5 bases from V and 0 bases from J, with 11 bases between. For the CDR3, the DNA is TGTGCTAGTGGTCAAGGACAGAGCTCCTATAATTCACCCCTCCACTTT. Its protein product is CASGQGQSSYNSPLHF.

The chain combines TRBV9 with TRBJ2-4, with 11 bases that match TRBD1. The CDR3 extends over 16 amino acids. Germline loops: CDR1 SGDLS, CDR2 YYNGEE. Losses at the gene ends were 3 bases for V and 2 bases for J; bases not matched to a gene: 4. The CDR3 DNA is TGTGCCAGCAGCGGGACAGGGGGCCCGTCCAAAAACATTCAGTACTTC. Its translation: CASSGTGGPSKNIQYF.

This chain uses TRBV27 with TRBJ1-2, with 9 bases identical to TRBD1. This CDR3 is built from 14 residues. Trimming at V came to 5 bases and at J to 7 bases, leaving 8 bases not matched to a gene. Germline V gene data show CDR1 as MNHEY and CDR2 as SMNVEV (reference sequence). CDR3: CASSVLGTGIGYTF. The CDR3 nucleotides are TGTGCCAGCAGTGTTCTAGGGACAGGGATTGGCTACACCTTC.

This rearrangement joins TRBV3-1 (or the pseudogene TRBV3-2) to TRBJ1-2; TRBD1 matches at 7 bases. The CDR3 runs 16 residues. Germline V gene data show CDR1 as LGHDT and CDR2 as YNNKEL (reference sequence). Germline trimming cut 4 bases from V and 3 bases from J; bases unmatched to any gene: 11. CDR3 residues: CASSPSVQGPYYGYTF. DNA of the CDR3: TGTGCCAGCAGCCCGTCTGTACAGGGGCCTTACTATGGCTACACCTTC.

The J gene is TRBJ2-3, the V gene TRBV24-1; the D gene is possibly TRBD1 (6 bases). The CDR3 runs 16 residues. V was cut by 0 bases and J by 3 bases, with 12 bases left in between. The germline CDR1 and CDR2 sequences are KGHDR and SFDVKD. CDR3 DNA: TGTGCCACCAGTGATTTGGGGCAGGGGAGAACAGATACGCAGTATTTT. It yields the protein CATSDLGQGRTDTQYF.